This TCR beta chain was captured in a study of blood T cell repertoires in COVID-19. Overall study context: T cells, B-cell-depleted T cells, or PBMCs provided the cDNA or gDNA that served as material.

V was pared by 3 bases and J by 6 bases, with 6 bases of the junction left unmatched. CDR3 size: 15 residues. CDR1 is LGHNA and CDR2 is YSLEER in the germline V gene. Libraries were prepared by immunoSEQ multiplex PCR; TCRdb keeps only in-frame clonotypes and omits some of them. The table records roughly 330,000 clones, 87% of them present only once. Sequenced input: peripheral blood. The gene calls are TRBV4-3 and TRBJ2-1; 9 nucleotides align to TRBD2. This TCR derives from a man aged 25 to 40 with COVID-19, enrolled during active disease. CDR3 sequence reads: CASSHSGGRGNEQFF. CDR3 bases: TGCGCCAGCAGCCATAGCGGGGGAAGGGGCAATGAGCAGTTCTTC.